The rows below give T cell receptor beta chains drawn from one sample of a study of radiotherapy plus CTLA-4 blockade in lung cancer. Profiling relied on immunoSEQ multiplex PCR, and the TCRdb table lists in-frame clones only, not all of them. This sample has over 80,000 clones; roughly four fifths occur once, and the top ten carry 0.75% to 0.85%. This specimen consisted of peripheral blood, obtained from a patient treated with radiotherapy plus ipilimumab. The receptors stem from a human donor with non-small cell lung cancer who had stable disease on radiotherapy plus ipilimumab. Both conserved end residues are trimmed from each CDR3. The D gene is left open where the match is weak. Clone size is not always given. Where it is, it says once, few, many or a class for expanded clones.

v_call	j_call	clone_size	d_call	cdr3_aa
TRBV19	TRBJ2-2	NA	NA	ASTQAPAGELF
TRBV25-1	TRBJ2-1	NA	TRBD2	ASSPGGEGGKLSEQF
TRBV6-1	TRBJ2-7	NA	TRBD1	ASSVGQSYEQY
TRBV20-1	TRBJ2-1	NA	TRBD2	SARAGTRVV
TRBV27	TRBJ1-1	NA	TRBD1	ASPWDRGRTEAF
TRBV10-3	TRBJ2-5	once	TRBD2	ATSEGGPGETQY
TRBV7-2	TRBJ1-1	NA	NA	ASSLQVQNEAF
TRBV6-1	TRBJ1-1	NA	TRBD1	ASSEPGQGEGRPEAF
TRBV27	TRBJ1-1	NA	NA	ASSLSGGLAEAF
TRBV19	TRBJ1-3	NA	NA	ASKGPGNTIY
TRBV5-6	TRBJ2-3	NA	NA	ASTLFSDTQY
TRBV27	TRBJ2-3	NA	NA	ASSSQGSSTDTQY
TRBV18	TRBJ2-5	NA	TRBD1	ASSPTPGQGKETQY
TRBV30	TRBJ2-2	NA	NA	AWRRGTNTGELF
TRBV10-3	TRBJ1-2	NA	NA	AISQGVGYGYT
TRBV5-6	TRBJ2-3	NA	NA	ASSSSGSLY
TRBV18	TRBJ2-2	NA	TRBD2	ASSPGLAGDRELF
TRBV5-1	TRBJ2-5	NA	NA	ASSLEGKETQY
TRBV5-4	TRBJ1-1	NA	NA	ASSLTGYLNTEAF
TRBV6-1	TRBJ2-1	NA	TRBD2	ASSDPHGGGAYNEQF
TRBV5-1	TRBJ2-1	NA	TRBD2	ASSLIGGTRSNPGNEQF
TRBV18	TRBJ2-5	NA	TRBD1	ASSLGQGGHQETQY
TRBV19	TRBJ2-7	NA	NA	ASSIGGFPYEQY
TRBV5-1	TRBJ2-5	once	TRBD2	ASSLGGTSGRRRQETQY
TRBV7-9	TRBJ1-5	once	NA	ASSLRGADQPQH
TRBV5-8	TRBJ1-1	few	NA	ASSLYNRANTEAF
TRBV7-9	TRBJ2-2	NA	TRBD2	ASSKAGDNTGELF
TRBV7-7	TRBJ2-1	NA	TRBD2	ASSLGSVAGRAYNEQF
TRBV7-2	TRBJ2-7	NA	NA	ASSPLSGRLVQYEQY
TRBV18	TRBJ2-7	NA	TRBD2	ASSPAGGPVPGQY
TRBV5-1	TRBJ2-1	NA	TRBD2	ASSPGVAGRNEQF
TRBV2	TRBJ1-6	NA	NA	ASSEEGVGGSPLH
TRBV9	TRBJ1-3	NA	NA	ASSTDSGNTIY
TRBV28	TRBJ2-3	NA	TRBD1	ASQGQGKDTQY
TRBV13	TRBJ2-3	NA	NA	ASSPQGPGTDTQY
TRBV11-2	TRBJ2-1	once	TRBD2	ASSLDLFSSGSWSYNEQF
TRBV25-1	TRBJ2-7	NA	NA	ATSWGAREQY
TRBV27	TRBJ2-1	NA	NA	ASSLGDEQF
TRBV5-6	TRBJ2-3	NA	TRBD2	ASSVRLAGPADTQY
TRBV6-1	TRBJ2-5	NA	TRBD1	ASSEPTGFPETQY
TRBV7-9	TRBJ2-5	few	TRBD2	ASSLPGLAEETQY
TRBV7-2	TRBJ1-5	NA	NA	ASSFTHGAGSNQPQH
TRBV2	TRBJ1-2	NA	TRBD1	ATRQGARGYT
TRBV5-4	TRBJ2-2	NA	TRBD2	ASKPGLAGGVVTGELF
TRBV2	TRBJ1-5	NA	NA	ASSDSVTINQPQH
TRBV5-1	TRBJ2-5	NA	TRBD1	ASSSTGPGETQY
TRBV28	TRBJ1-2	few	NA	ASTLDRFYGYT
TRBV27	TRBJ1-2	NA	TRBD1	ASSSTRGTGIANYGYT
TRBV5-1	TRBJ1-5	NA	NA	ASRPGGGQGNQPQH